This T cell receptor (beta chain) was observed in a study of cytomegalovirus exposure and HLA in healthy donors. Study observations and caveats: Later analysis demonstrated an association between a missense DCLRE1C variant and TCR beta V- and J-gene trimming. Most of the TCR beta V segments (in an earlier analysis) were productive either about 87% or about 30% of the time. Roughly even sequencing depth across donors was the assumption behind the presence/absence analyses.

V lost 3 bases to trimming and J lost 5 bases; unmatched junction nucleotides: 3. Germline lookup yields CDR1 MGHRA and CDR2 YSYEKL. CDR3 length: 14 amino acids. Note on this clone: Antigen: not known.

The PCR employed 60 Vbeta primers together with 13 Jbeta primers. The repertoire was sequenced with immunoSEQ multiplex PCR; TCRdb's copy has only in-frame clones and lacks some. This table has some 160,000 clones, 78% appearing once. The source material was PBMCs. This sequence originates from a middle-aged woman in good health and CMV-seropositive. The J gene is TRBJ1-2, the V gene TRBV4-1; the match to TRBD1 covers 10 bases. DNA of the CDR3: TGCGCCAGCAGCCACTTGGGACAGGGGTATGGCTACACCTTC. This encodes CASSHLGQGYGYTF.